Within the sample, the clone carrying this TCR beta chain is medium-sized. Its antigen is unknown. The source material, RNA transcripts, was used to amplify TCR beta CDR3 regions. First-round RT-PCR of the TCR CDR3 relied on the HTBI primer set. MiXCR was run by TCRdb on the multiplex PCR reads, yielding one entry per CDR3 protein. The sample has approximately 520,000 distinct CDR3 sequences, roughly a quarter seen once. Ophthalmopathy patients had moderate-to-severe active disease, CAS ≥3, NOSPECS ≥4, and disease duration under 3 months. Based on clinical symptoms, serum thyroxine and TRAb, thyroid ultrasound and orbital computed tomography, diagnoses were reached. PBMCs were sourced from less than 13 ml fresh peripheral blood. This specimen belongs to a study of T cells in Graves' hyperthyroidism and ophthalmopathy. Trimming took 4 bases from V and 3 from J, leaving 13 bases between them. This CDR3 is built from 14 residues. Germline CDR1 and CDR2: MNHEY and SMNVEV (reference sequence).

Broader study findings: In validation, the model predicted ophthalmopathy. These predictions came a median approximately six months before onset.

The source of this sequence is a woman aged 30 to 39 with Graves' ophthalmopathy. This rearrangement joins TRBV27 to TRBJ2-7; D unresolved. The sample taken for sequencing was blood. The CDR3, as DNA: TGTGCCAGCAGTTCCACCGACACCCTCTACGAGCAGTACTTC. Its translation: CASSSTDTLYEQYF.